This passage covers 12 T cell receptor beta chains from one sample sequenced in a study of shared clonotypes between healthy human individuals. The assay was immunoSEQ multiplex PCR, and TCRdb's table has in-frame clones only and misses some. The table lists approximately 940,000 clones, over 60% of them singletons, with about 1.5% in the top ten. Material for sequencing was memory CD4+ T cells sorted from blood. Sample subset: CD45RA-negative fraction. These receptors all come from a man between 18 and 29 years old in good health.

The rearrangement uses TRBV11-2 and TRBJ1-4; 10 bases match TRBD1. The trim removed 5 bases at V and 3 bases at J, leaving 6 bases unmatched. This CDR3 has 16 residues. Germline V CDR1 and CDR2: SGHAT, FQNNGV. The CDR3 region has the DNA TGTGCCAGCAGCCTGACAGGGGGCAAGGCTAATGAAAAACTGTTTTTT. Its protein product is CASSLTGGKANEKLFF.

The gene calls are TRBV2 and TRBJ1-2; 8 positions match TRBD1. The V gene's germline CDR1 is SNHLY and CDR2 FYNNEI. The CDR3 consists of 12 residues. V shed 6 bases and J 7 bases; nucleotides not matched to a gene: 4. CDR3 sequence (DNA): TGTGCCAGCAGATCCCAGGGGGCTGGCTACACCTTC. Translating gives CASRSQGAGYTF.

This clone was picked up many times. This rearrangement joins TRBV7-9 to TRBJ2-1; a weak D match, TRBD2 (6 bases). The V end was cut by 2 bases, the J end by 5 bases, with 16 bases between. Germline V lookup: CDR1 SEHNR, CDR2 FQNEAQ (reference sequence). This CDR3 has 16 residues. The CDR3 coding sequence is TGTGCCAGCAGCTTATTCCTCGGGGGACGGAACAATGAGCAGTTCTTC. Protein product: CASSLFLGGRNNEQFF.

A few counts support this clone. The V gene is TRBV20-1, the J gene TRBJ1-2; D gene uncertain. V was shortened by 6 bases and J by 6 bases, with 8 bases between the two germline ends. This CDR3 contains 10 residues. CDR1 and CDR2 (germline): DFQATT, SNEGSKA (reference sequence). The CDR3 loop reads CSALRDGYTF. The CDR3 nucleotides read TGCAGTGCCCTAAGGGATGGCTACACCTTC.

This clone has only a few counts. DNA of the CDR3: TGTGCCAGCACCAGCTTAGCGGGAGGCGGCACAGATACGCAGTATTTT. Translating gives CASTSLAGGGTDTQYF. The chain employs TRBV7-8 and TRBJ2-3; 10 bases map to TRBD2. J gave up 1 base and V 7 bases, and 8 bases lay outside the gene matches. The CDR3 runs 16 residues. Germline CDR1 SGHVS, CDR2 FQNEAQ. Based on the CDR3 plus reference TRBV7-8 and TRBJ2-3, the full variable domain is GAGVSQSPRYKVAKRGQDVALRCDPISGHVSLFWYQQALGQGPEFLTYFQNEAQLDKSGLPSDRFFAERPEGSVSTLKIQRTQQEDSAVYLCASTSLAGGGTDTQYFGPGTRLTVL.

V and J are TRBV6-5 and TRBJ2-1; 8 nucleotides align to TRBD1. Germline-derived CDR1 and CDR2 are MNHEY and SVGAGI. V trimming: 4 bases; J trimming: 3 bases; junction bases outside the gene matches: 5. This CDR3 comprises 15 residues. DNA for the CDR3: TGTGCCAGCAGTTCCGCCGGGACAGGCTACAATGAGCAGTTCTTC. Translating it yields CASSSAGTGYNEQFF.

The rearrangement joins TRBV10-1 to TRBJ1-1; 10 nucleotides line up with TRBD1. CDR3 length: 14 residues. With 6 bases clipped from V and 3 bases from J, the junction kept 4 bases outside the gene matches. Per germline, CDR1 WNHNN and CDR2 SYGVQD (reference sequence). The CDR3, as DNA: TGCGCCAGCAGCGCCGGGACAGGGGACACTGAAGCTTTCTTT. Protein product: CASSAGTGDTEAFF.

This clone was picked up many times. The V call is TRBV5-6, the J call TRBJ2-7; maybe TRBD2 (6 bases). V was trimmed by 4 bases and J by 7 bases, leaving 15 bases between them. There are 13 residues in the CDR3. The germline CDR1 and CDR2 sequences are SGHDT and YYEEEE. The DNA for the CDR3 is TGTGCCAGCAGCCCCCGGAGGGGCTCGGAGCAGTACTTC. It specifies CASSPRRGSEQYF.

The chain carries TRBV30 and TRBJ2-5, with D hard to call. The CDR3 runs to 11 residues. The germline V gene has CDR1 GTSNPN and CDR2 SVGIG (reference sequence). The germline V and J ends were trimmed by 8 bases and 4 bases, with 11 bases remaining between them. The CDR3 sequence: CARSERETQYF. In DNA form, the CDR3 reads TGTGCCCGTTCAGAAAGAGAGACCCAGTACTTC.

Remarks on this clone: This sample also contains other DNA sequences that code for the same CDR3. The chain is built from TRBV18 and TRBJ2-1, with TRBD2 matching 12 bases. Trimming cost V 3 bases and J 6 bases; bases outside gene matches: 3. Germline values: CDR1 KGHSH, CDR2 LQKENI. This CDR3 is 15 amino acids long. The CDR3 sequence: CASSPLAGGPNEQFF. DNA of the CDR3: TGTGCCAGCTCACCGCTAGCGGGAGGGCCCAATGAGCAGTTCTTC.

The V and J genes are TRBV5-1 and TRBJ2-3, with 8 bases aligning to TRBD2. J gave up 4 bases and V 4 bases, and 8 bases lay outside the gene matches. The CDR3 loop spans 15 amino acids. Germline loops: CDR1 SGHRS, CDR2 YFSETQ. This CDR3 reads CASSPSTSGSDTQYF. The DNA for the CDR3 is TGCGCCAGCAGCCCCTCTACTAGCGGCTCAGATACGCAGTATTTT.

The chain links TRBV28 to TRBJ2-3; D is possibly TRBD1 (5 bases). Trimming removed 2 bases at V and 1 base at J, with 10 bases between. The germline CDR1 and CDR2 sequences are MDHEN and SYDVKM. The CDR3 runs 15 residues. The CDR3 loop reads CASSLAGLGTDTQYF. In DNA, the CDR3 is TGTGCCAGCAGTTTAGCAGGGTTAGGCACAGATACGCAGTATTTT.